The clone carrying this TCR beta chain was found a few times. The source of the sample is a study of shared clonotypes between healthy human individuals. The wider study: In total, the donors were two women and a few men aged 18 to 49.

Several immunoSEQ plates held equal portions of the genomic DNA taken from each subset. In replicate PCRs of unsorted PBMC, 250 to 300 ng DNA, 30,000 or so T cell genomes, was used. Here immunoSEQ multiplex PCR was the method, and the copy in TCRdb shows in-frame clones only, minus some. The table has about 490,000 clones, approximately 82% seen once. Germline V gives CDR1 MNHNS, CDR2 SASEGT. Trimming took 2 bases from V and 10 from J, leaving 9 bases between them. The CDR3 has 13 residues. The sequence was obtained from a woman aged 40-49 years in good health. Some clones in this sample may be carry-over from other donors' samples. The V and J genes are TRBV6-1 and TRBJ1-6; D might be TRBD1 (5 bases). Sequenced: PBMCs. CDR3 coding DNA: TGTGCCAGCAGTGAACCACAGGAATCACCCCTCCACTTT. Its protein is CASSEPQESPLHF.